The next 7 T cell receptor beta chains were all read from a single sample in a study of blood T cell repertoires in COVID-19. Using immunoSEQ multiplex PCR, the repertoire was profiled, and TCRdb retains in-frame clones only, with some absent. Altogether fewer than 400,000 clones are present, over 75% being singletons, with the ten largest covering less than 2.5%. Sequenced: PBMCs or T cells enriched from blood (not recorded which). The source of these receptors is a man under 40 who had recovered from COVID-19.

This clone showed up just once. This chain uses TRBV27 with TRBJ2-3; TRBD2 matches at 11 bases. Germline CDR1 MNHEY, CDR2 SMNVEV (reference sequence). The CDR3 contains 16 residues. Unmatched junction bases numbered 8, after V lost 5 bases and J lost 4 bases. The CDR3 DNA follows: TGTGCCAGCAGTCCCGTAGCGGGGGGGATGGCAGATACGCAGTATTTT. It specifies CASSPVAGGMADTQYF.

The J gene is TRBJ1-5, the V gene TRBV2; 7 nucleotides align to TRBD1. Trimming cost V 7 bases and J 5 bases; bases outside gene matches: 8. The CDR3 is made up of 14 amino acids. Germline CDR1 and CDR2: SNHLY and FYNNEI. In DNA form, the CDR3 reads TGTGCCAGCACCGATGACAGGGACTATCAGCCCCAGCATTTT. This sequence encodes CASTDDRDYQPQHF.

This clone was recorded a few times. This chain uses TRBV9 with TRBJ2-7, with 8 bases lining up with TRBD2. The CDR3 has 15 residues. Germline assignment: CDR1 SGDLS and CDR2 YYNGEE. After removal of 2 bases from V and 0 bases from J, the junction contained 4 bases not matched to a gene. The CDR3 sequence is CASSVGGASSYEQYF. The CDR3 DNA reads TGTGCCAGCAGCGTCGGGGGGGCGAGCTCCTACGAGCAGTACTTC.

The V gene is TRBV27, the J gene TRBJ1-1; possibly TRBD1 for D (6 bases). CDR1 and CDR2 from the germline V gene are MNHEY and SMNVEV (reference sequence). The CDR3 length is 15 residues. Trimming pared 5 bases from V and 4 bases from J, leaving 17 bases between. Written as DNA, the CDR3 is TGTGCCAGCAGTCAGCGACAGGTTCTAAGCACTGAAGCTTTCTTT. It yields the protein CASSQRQVLSTEAFF.

The chain is built from TRBV30 and TRBJ1-3; the D is unclear. This CDR3 contains 14 residues. Germline values: CDR1 GTSNPN, CDR2 SVGIG (reference sequence). The V end lost 0 bases, the J end lost 3 bases, and 9 bases lay between the germline ends. CDR3: CAWSVMSVGNTIYF. As DNA, the CDR3 is TGTGCCTGGAGTGTCATGTCGGTTGGAAACACCATATATTTT.

The rearrangement uses TRBV3-1 (or the pseudogene TRBV3-2) and TRBJ2-5; 7 positions agree with TRBD1. V dropped 6 bases and J dropped 1; count of bases not matched to a gene: 2. The CDR3 is 13 amino acids. Germline-derived CDR1 and CDR2 are LGHDT and YNNKEL (reference sequence). CDR3: CASRQGRQETQYF. The CDR3 DNA reads as TGTGCCAGCAGACAGGGGCGCCAAGAGACCCAGTACTTC.

The rearrangement joins TRBV10-3 to TRBJ2-3; TRBD1 matches 8 bases. Germline CDR1 reads ENHRY; CDR2 reads SYGVKD. The CDR3 runs 16 residues. Unmatched junction bases numbered 4, after V lost 2 bases and J lost 0 bases. CDR3 amino acids: CAISEGQGGSTDTQYF. The CDR3 nucleotides are TGTGCCATCAGTGAGGGACAGGGAGGTAGCACAGATACGCAGTATTTT.